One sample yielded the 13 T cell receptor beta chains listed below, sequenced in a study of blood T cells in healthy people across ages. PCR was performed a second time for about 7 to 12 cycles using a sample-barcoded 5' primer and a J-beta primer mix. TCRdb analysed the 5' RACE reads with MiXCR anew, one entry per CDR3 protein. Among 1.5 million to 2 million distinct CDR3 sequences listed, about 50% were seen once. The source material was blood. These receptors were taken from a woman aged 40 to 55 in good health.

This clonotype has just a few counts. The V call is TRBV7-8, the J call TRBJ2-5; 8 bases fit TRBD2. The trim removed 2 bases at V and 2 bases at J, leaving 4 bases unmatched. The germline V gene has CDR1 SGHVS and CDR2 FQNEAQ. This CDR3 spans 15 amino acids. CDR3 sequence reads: CASSLPIAGQETQYF. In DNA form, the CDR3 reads TGTGCCAGCAGCTTACCTATAGCGGGGCAAGAGACCCAGTACTTC. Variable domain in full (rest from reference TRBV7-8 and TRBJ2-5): GAGVSQSPRYKVAKRGQDVALRCDPISGHVSLFWYQQALGQGPEFLTYFQNEAQLDKSGLPSDRFFAERPEGSVSTLKIQRTQQEDSAVYLCASSLPIAGQETQYFGPGTRLLVL.

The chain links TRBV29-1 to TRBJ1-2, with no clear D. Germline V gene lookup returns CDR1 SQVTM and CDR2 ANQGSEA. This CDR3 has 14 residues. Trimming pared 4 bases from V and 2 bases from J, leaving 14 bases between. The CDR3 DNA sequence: TGCAGCGTTGGGGCCCTAGGCAGCAACTATGGCTACACCTTC. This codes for CSVGALGSNYGYTF. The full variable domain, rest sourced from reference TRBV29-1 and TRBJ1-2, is SAVISQKPSRDICQRGTSLTIQCQVDSQVTMMFWYRQQPGQSLTLIATANQGSEATYESGFVIDKFPISRPNLTFSTLTVSNMSPEDSSIYLCSVGALGSNYGYTFGSGTRLTVV.

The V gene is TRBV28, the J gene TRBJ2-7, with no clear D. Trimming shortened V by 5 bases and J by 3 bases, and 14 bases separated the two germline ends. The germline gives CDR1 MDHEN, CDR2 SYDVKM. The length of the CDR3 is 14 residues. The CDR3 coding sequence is TGTGCCAGCAGTCCGGCGACTGAGCTCTACGAGCAGTACTTC. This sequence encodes CASSPATELYEQYF. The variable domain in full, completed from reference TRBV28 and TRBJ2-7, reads DVKVTQSSRYLVKRTGEKVFLECVQDMDHENMFWYRQDPGLGLRLIYFSYDVKMKEKGDIPEGYSVSREKKERFSLILESASTNQTSMYLCASSPATELYEQYFGPGTRLTVT.

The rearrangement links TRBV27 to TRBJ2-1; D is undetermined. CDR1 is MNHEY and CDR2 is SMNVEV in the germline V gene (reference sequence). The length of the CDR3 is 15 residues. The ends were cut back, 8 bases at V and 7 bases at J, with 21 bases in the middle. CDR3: CASQWQPSVWNEQFF. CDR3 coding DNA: TGTGCCAGCCAGTGGCAGCCCAGTGTATGGAATGAGCAGTTCTTC.

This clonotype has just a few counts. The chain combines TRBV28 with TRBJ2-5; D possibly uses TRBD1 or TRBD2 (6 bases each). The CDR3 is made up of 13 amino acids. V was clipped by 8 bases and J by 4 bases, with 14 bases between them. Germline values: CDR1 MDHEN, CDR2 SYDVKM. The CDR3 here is CASLPQGGETQYF. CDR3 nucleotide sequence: TGTGCCAGCCTTCCACAGGGAGGAGAGACCCAGTACTTC. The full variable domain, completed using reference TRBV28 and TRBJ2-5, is DVKVTQSSRYLVKRTGEKVFLECVQDMDHENMFWYRQDPGLGLRLIYFSYDVKMKEKGDIPEGYSVSREKKERFSLILESASTNQTSMYLCASLPQGGETQYFGPGTRLLVL.

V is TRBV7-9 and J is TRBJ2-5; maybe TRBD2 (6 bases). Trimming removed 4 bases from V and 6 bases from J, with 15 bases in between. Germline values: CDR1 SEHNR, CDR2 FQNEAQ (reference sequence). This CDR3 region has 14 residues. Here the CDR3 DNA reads TGTGCCAGCAGCTCTACGGGGACTGAAAAGACCCAGTACTTC. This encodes CASSSTGTEKTQYF.

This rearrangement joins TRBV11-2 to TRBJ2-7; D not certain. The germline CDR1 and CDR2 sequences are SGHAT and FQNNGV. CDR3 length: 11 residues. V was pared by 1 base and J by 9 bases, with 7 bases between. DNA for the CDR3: TGTGCCAGCAGCTTAGCCCGATGGCAGTACTTC. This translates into CASSLARWQYF. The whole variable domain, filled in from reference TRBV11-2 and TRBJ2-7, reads EAGVAQSPRYKIIEKRQSVAFWCNPISGHATLYWYQQILGQGPKLLIQFQNNGVVDDSQLPKDRFSAERLKGVDSTLKIQPAKLEDSAVYLCASSLARWQYFGPGTRLTVT.

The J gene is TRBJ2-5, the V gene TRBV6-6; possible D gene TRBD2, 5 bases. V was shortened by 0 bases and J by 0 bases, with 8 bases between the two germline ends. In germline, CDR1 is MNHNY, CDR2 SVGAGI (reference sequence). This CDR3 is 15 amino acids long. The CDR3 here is CASSYSRADQETQYF. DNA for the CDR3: TGTGCCAGCAGTTACTCGAGGGCAGACCAAGAGACCCAGTACTTC.

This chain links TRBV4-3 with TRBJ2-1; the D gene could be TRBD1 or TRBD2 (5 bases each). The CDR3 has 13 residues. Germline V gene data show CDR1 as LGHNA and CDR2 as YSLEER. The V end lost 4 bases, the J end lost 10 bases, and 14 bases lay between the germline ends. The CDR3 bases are TGCGCCAGCAGCCGGGACCCCTCGGGGGAGCAGTTCTTC. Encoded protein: CASSRDPSGEQFF.

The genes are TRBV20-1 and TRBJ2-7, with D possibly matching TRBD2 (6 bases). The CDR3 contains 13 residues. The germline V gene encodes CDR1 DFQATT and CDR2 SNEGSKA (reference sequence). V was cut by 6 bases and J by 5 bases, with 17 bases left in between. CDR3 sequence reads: CSAPGAGWDEQYF. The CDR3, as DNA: TGCAGTGCCCCGGGAGCTGGATGGGACGAGCAGTACTTC.

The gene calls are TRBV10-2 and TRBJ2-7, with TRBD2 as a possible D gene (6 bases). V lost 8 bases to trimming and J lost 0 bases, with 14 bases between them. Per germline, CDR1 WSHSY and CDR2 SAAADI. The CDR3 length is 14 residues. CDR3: CASGRDLSSYEQYF. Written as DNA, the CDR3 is TGCGCCAGCGGCCGGGACTTAAGCTCCTACGAGCAGTACTTC.

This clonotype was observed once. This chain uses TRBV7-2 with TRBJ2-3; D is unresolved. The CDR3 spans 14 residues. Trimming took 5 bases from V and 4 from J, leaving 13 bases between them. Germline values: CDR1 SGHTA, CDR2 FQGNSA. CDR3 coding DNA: TGTGCCAGCAGCCAGAGCCCTAGGCCAGATACGCAGTATTTT. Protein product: CASSQSPRPDTQYF. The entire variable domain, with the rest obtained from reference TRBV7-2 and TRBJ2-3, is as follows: GAGVSQSPSNKVTEKGKDVELRCDPISGHTALYWYRQSLGQGLEFLIYFQGNSAPDKSGLPSDRFSAERTGGSVSTLTIQRTQQEDSAVYLCASSQSPRPDTQYFGPGTRLTVL.

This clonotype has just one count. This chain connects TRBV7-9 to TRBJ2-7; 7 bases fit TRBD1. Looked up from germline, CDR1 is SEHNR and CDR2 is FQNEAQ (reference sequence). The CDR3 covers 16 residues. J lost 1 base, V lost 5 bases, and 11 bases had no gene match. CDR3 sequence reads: CASSTRTGTTSYEQYF. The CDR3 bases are TGTGCCAGCAGCACCCGGACAGGTACTACGTCCTACGAGCAGTACTTC. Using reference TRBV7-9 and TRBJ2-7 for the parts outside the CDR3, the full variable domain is DTGVSQNPRHKITKRGQNVTFRCDPISEHNRLYWYRQTLGQGPEFLTYFQNEAQLEKSRLLSDRFSAERPKGSFSTLEIQRTEQGDSAMYLCASSTRTGTTSYEQYFGPGTRLTVT.